This T cell receptor (beta chain) was recorded in a study of blood T cell repertoires in COVID-19. The method was immunoSEQ multiplex PCR; TCRdb's version includes in-frame clones alone and lacks a portion of them. Among 250,000 or so clones listed, roughly 90% were seen once. CDR3 size: 15 residues. Looked up from germline, CDR1 is SGDLS and CDR2 is YYNGEE. V trimming: 4 bases; J trimming: 3 bases; junction bases outside the gene matches: 6. The receptor was derived from a woman aged 60 to 75 with acute or convalescent COVID-19. Input material: peripheral blood. The J gene is TRBJ2-3, the V gene TRBV9, with 9 bases that match TRBD1. As DNA, the CDR3 is TGTGCCAGCAGCCCTACAGGGGGCAGGACAGATACGCAGTATTTT. Amino acid sequence: CASSPTGGRTDTQYF.